Listed here are 6 T cell receptor beta chains from one sample, sequenced in a study of blood T cell repertoires in COVID-19. TCRdb keeps only in-frame clones here, not all; method: immunoSEQ multiplex PCR. The data show around 250,000 clones, more than 85% seen once. Sequences were obtained from peripheral blood. The receptors were gathered from a man in his late teens or twenties with active or convalescent COVID-19.

The chain joins TRBV24-1 to TRBJ2-2, with TRBD2 as a possible D gene (6 bases). The CDR3 has 16 amino acids. The germline V gene has CDR1 KGHDR and CDR2 SFDVKD. V lost 0 bases to trimming and J lost 4 bases, with 11 bases between them. The CDR3 region has the DNA TGTGCCACCAGTGATTTGGGGGCCGGGGGCACCGGGGAGCTGTTTTTT. It specifies CATSDLGAGGTGELFF.

J is TRBJ1-4 and V is TRBV27, with D tentatively TRBD1 (5 bases). Per the germline V gene, CDR1 is MNHEY and CDR2 is SMNVEV (reference sequence). The V and J ends lost 5 bases and 8 bases respectively, with 18 bases between them. The CDR3 extends over 15 amino acids. In DNA form, the CDR3 reads TGTGCCAGCAGTCTATATCTCCAGGGCGAAGAAAAACTGTTTTTT. Residues: CASSLYLQGEEKLFF.

The chain couples TRBV28 to TRBJ2-3, with a tentative D call TRBD2 (6 bases). V lost 7 bases, J lost 2 bases, and 13 bases lay in between. Germline assignment: CDR1 MDHEN and CDR2 SYDVKM. The CDR3 contains 14 residues. In nucleotides, the CDR3 is TGTGCCAGCACCCAACGGGAGACCACAGATACGCAGTATTTT. Translated: CASTQRETTDTQYF.

V gene TRBV4-1 combines with J gene TRBJ1-4; possibly TRBD1 for D (6 bases). This CDR3 contains 15 residues. CDR1 is MGHRA, CDR2 YSYEKL, per germline. Deletions cut 0 bases from V and 8 bases from J, with 13 bases between. CDR3 bases: TGCGCCAGCAGCCAAGACCGGCAGGGGTGGGAAAAACTGTTTTTT. Translation: CASSQDRQGWEKLFF.

The CDR3 is CASSRAGTSLSYNEQFF. CDR3 sequence (DNA): TGTGCCAGCAGCCGTGCAGGGACTAGCTTATCCTACAATGAGCAGTTCTTC. The chain has TRBV4-2 and TRBJ2-1; 9 bases map to TRBD2. The V gene end was trimmed by 4 bases and the J gene end by 1 base; junction bases not matched to a gene: 8. This CDR3 is built from 17 residues. CDR1 and CDR2 from the germline V gene are LGHNA and YNFKEQ.

This chain joins TRBV6-5 and TRBJ1-4; the D is unclear. Germline V gene data show CDR1 as MNHEY and CDR2 as SVGAGI. This CDR3 is built from 15 residues. V was trimmed by 6 bases and J by 5 bases, leaving 16 bases between them. CDR3 loop: CASSLLVGPNEKLFF. The CDR3 DNA sequence: TGTGCCAGCAGCCTGCTGGTGGGCCCAAATGAAAAACTGTTTTTT.